This T cell receptor (beta chain) was identified during a study of T-cell memory formation after mild COVID-19. TCRdb ran MiXCR on the 5' RACE reads and lists one entry per CDR3 protein. Of approximately 230,000 distinct CDR3 sequences detected, about 16% appear once; the ten largest clones hold 3.5%. The receptor was isolated from a man younger than 30 who had mild COVID-19 (a few samples of this study predate the infection). Cell type and time point are not known. Sequences were obtained from PBMCs or a T cell subset sorted from them (not recorded which).

The chain's CDR3 is CASRSKPVYSQETQYF. CDR3 nucleotide sequence: TGTGCCAGCAGATCTAAGCCGGTTTATTCTCAAGAGACCCAGTACTTC. The chain carries TRBV7-8 and TRBJ2-5; the D is unclear. The ends were cut back, 6 bases at V and 2 bases at J, with 19 bases in the middle. Germline lookup yields CDR1 SGHVS and CDR2 FQNEAQ. The CDR3 is 16 amino acids. Combining the CDR3 with reference TRBV7-8 and TRBJ2-5 gives the whole variable domain GAGVSQSPRYKVAKRGQDVALRCDPISGHVSLFWYQQALGQGPEFLTYFQNEAQLDKSGLPSDRFFAERPEGSVSTLKIQRTQQEDSAVYLCASRSKPVYSQETQYFGPGTRLLVL.